This TCR beta chain was obtained from a study of a mutant IDH1 vaccine in newly diagnosed glioma. Study as a whole: The treated group averaged 40.4 years old and was around 60% male, roughly 38% female. Study-wide results and limits: The occurrence of vaccine-induced immune responses was seen in approximately 92% of patients.

Time point of the sample: week 23, last vaccination. Every single dose of the vaccine, 300 ug of mutant IDH1 20-mer peptide, came with topical imiquimod. The protocol was immunoSEQ multiplex PCR, while the TCRdb copy is restricted to in-frame clones and leaves out a portion. The table lists over 25,000 clones, roughly 88% of them singletons. V was clipped by 2 bases and J by 2 bases, with 8 bases between them. The CDR3 totals 14 residues. CDR1 and CDR2 (germline): MDHEN, SYDVKM. Of note for this clone: Its antigen is not known.

The sequencing used PBMCs, collected from a glioma patient whose treatment included an IDH1 peptide vaccine. This sequence originates from a middle-aged man with glioma. This sequence joins TRBV28 and TRBJ2-3; D is undetermined. CDR3 protein: CASSLPRPTDTQYF. The DNA for the CDR3 is TGTGCCAGCAGTTTACCGCGGCCCACAGATACGCAGTATTTT.